This T cell receptor beta chain was captured by sequencing in a study of OX40 agonist ivuxolimab in advanced cancers. For context, the study as a whole: Ivuxolimab was a fully human IgG2 agonistic monoclonal antibody targeting the costimulatory receptor OX40 (CD134). Intravenous ivuxolimab was administered to patients every 2 weeks at six dose levels: 0.01, 0.1, 0.3, 1.5, 3 and 10 mg/kg. Of the approximately 54 dose-escalation patients, hepatocellular carcinoma was present in approximately 20, melanoma in approximately 15, renal cell carcinoma in 9 and head and neck cancer in 9. A male proportion of around 80% and a mean age of approximately 55 years, ranging from about 20 to 79, were recorded for the dose-escalation cohort. Prior anti-PD-1, anti-PD-L1 or anti-CTLA-4 therapy was permitted, and about 40% of dose-escalation patients had received checkpoint inhibitors. Three dose-escalation patients achieved partial responses, one with hepatocellular carcinoma and two with cutaneous melanoma. Peripheral TCRbeta sequencing aimed to test whether ivuxolimab altered TCR sequence diversity and caused clonal T-cell expansion. The paper reports the monotherapy dose-escalation portion (N of about 50 patients) of the phase I ivuxolimab trial.

Overall study outcomes, separate from this receptor: At doses of 0.1 to 3.0 mg/kg, clonal expansion of both CD4+ and CD8+ T cells in blood was seen between baseline and week 6. Low levels of normalized T-cell clonal expansion were also seen in some patients who did not respond. After ivuxolimab, expanded clones were on average more numerous among CD8+ T cells than among CD4+ T cells. Which antigens the clonally expanded peripheral T cells were specific for was not determined. In the 0.1-3.0 mg/kg groups, partial responders were among the patients with the lowest normalized peripheral clonal expansion, particularly in CD8+ T cells.

The CDR3 contains 15 residues, cysteine and phenylalanine counted. CDR3 DNA only is kept here, 45 bases in frame from base 1. The germline V gene (reference sequence) supplies CDR1 MNHEY and CDR2 SMNVEV. Trimming removed 5 bases from V and 2 bases from J; the gene matches leave 7 bases unexplained. Genomic DNA was extracted from sorted cells for sequencing of the TCRbeta CDR3 region. The immunoSEQ Assay was used to sequence the TCRbeta CDR3 regions. The source is immuneACCESS, and TCRdb retained only in-frame sequences with V and J called. Part of the clones is not carried over; for the studies checked, unresolved V genes explain less than half of this, and the remainder is unexplained. The sample table holds tens of thousands of clones, of which 85% to 95% were seen once. The ten largest clones take up 15% to 18% of the sample. A word on this clone: Its antigen remains unidentified. Nothing much larger sits one base from this clone, and base qualities are not available.

Patients with a history of autoimmune disease or receiving systemic immunosuppression were excluded from the trial. Peripheral blood for TCR sequencing was collected from all dose cohorts at baseline, on cycle 4 day 1, and on cycle 7 day 1. The samples were drawn from a first-in-human, open-label, multicenter phase I dose-escalation trial of ivuxolimab. Adults with locally advanced or metastatic melanoma, renal cell, hepatocellular, or head and neck squamous cell carcinoma were enrolled in the trial. Before TCR sequencing, CD4+ T cells and CD8+ T cells were sorted from peripheral blood as separate populations.

Material: CD4+ or CD8+ T cells sorted from blood, obtained in a trial of the OX40 agonist ivuxolimab. This receptor was obtained from an adult with an advanced solid tumor such as melanoma, head and neck, liver or kidney cancer. The chain links TRBV27 with TRBJ1-1; TRBD1 agrees with 8 junctional bases. The CDR3 corresponds to CASSPYAGGNTEAFF. The nucleotide sequence reads as follows: TGTGCCAGCAGTCCATATGCAGGGGGCAACACTGAAGCTTTCTTT.